This passage covers 29 T cell receptor beta chains from one sample sequenced in a study of T-cell memory formation after mild COVID-19. In TCRdb, the 5' RACE reads were re-called with MiXCR into one record per CDR3 protein. The table lists 250,000 to 400,000 distinct CDR3 sequences, roughly an eighth of them singletons. Sequencing used PBMCs or a T cell subset sorted from them (not recorded which). The receptors stem from a man younger than 35 who had mild COVID-19 (a few samples of this study predate the infection). Cell type and time point are not known.

V and J are TRBV5-5 and TRBJ2-7; D could derive from TRBD1 or TRBD2 (5 bases each). The V gene lost 2 bases and the J gene lost 3 bases, with 12 bases spanning the gap. CDR1 SGHKS and CDR2 YYEKEE come from the germline V gene (reference sequence). The CDR3 has 14 residues. The CDR3 sequence is CASSFGLGVYEQYV. CDR3 coding DNA: TGTGCCAGCAGCTTTGGACTGGGGGTCTACGAGCAGTACGTC.

Many counts were recorded for this clonotype. The V gene is TRBV7-2, the J gene TRBJ2-5; D is ambiguous. V lost 5 bases to trimming and J lost 0 bases, with 13 bases between them. Germline V CDR1 and CDR2: SGHTA, FQGNSA. The CDR3 covers 15 residues. The DNA of the CDR3 is TGTGCCAGCAGCCTCTATGTAGACTACCAAGAGACCCAGTACTTC. This gives the protein CASSLYVDYQETQYF.

CDR3 protein: CASSPREQGRLLYEQYF. CDR3 bases: TGCGCCAGCAGCCCTCGGGAACAGGGACGGTTATTGTACGAGCAGTACTTC. The chain links TRBV4-3 to TRBJ2-7, with D maybe TRBD1 (6 bases). Germline V gene data show CDR1 as LGHNA and CDR2 as YSLEER. The CDR3 length is 17 residues. V dropped 4 bases and J dropped 4 bases, with 23 bases sitting between them.

This clonotype was seen a handful of times. The rearrangement links TRBV9 to TRBJ1-1; 7 bases match TRBD1. The length of the CDR3 is 15 residues. Per the germline V gene, CDR1 is SGDLS and CDR2 is YYNGEE. V trimming: 3 bases; J trimming: 0 bases; junction bases outside the gene matches: 5. CDR3 DNA sequence: TGTGCCAGCAGCGCCTGGACAGGAGTGAACACTGAAGCTTTCTTT. Translated: CASSAWTGVNTEAFF. Full variable domain (missing parts from reference TRBV9 and TRBJ1-1): DSGVTQTPKHLITATGQRVTLRCSPRSGDLSVYWYQQSLDQGLQFLIQYYNGEERAKGNILERFSAQQFPDLHSELNLSSLELGDSALYFCASSAWTGVNTEAFFGQGTRLTVV.

The J gene is TRBJ1-4, the V gene TRBV5-5; tentatively, D is TRBD1 (6 bases). Trimming shortened V by 4 bases and J by 5 bases, and 15 bases separated the two germline ends. From germline, CDR1 is SGHKS and CDR2 YYEKEE (reference sequence). The CDR3 has 15 residues. In DNA, the CDR3 is TGTGCCAGCAGCGCCGTGCCGAGGGGGAATGAAAAACTGTTTTTT. Translation: CASSAVPRGNEKLFF. Using reference TRBV5-5 and TRBJ1-4 for the parts outside the CDR3, the full variable domain is DAGVTQSPTHLIKTRGQQVTLRCSPISGHKSVSWYQQVLGQGPQFIFQYYEKEERGRGNFPDRFSARQFPNYSSELNVNALLLGDSALYLCASSAVPRGNEKLFFGSGTQLSVL.

The rearrangement uses TRBV4-1 and TRBJ2-6; D gene unclear. Trimming removed 0 bases at V and 0 bases at J, with 12 bases between. Germline CDR1 reads MGHRA; CDR2 reads YSYEKL. The CDR3 loop spans 18 amino acids. The CDR3 here is CASSQEVPTSSGANVLTF. The CDR3 DNA reads TGCGCCAGCAGCCAAGAGGTTCCTACGAGCTCTGGGGCCAACGTCCTGACTTTC.

The chain carries TRBV6-5 and TRBJ2-2; 9 bases agree with TRBD2. This CDR3 has 16 residues. V lost 2 bases to trimming and J lost 4 bases; unmatched junction nucleotides: 5. Per the germline V gene, CDR1 is MNHEY and CDR2 is SVGAGI. The CDR3 bases are TGTGCCAGCAGTTACGTAGCGGGGGCCCCCACCGGGGAGCTGTTTTTT. The encoded protein is CASSYVAGAPTGELFF.

The chain couples TRBV7-2 to TRBJ1-5; no definite D call. The CDR3 consists of 15 residues. The germline gives CDR1 SGHTA, CDR2 FQGNSA. Deletions cut 3 bases from V and 7 bases from J, with 16 bases between. In DNA, the CDR3 is TGTGCCAGCAGCTTCGGCGGACTCAACGGGCAGCCCCAGCATTTT. Its protein is CASSFGGLNGQPQHF.

This clonotype was seen many times. V gene TRBV27 combines with J gene TRBJ2-2; D gene ambiguous. The CDR3 totals 13 residues. V was clipped by 3 bases and J by 6 bases, with 8 bases between them. The germline V gene encodes CDR1 MNHEY and CDR2 SMNVEV (reference sequence). The CDR3: CASSFGEAGELFF. The CDR3 nucleotides read TGTGCCAGCAGTTTTGGAGAGGCCGGGGAGCTGTTTTTT.

This chain joins TRBV19 and TRBJ2-1; possible D gene TRBD1, 5 bases. Looked up from germline, CDR1 is LNHDA and CDR2 is SQIVND (reference sequence). The CDR3 totals 17 residues. V lost 3 bases, J lost 1 base, and 16 bases lay in between. CDR3 nucleotides: TGTGCCAGTAGTATCAACCAGGGCCTATTATCCTACAATGAGCAGTTCTTC. The encoded protein is CASSINQGLLSYNEQFF.

V is TRBV9 and J is TRBJ2-1; possible D gene TRBD2, 7 bases. From germline, CDR1 is SGDLS and CDR2 YYNGEE. V shed 5 bases and J shed 7 bases, with 16 bases lying between them. The CDR3 is 14 residues long. CDR3 amino acids: CASRPGGGRNEQFF. CDR3 in DNA: TGTGCCAGCAGGCCGGGCGGGGGCCGGAATGAGCAGTTCTTC. Full variable domain (remainder filled in from reference TRBV9 and TRBJ2-1): DSGVTQTPKHLITATGQRVTLRCSPRSGDLSVYWYQQSLDQGLQFLIQYYNGEERAKGNILERFSAQQFPDLHSELNLSSLELGDSALYFCASRPGGGRNEQFFGPGTRLTVL.

The chain combines TRBV11-2 with TRBJ2-2; D is perhaps TRBD2 (5 bases). The CDR3 contains 16 residues. The germline V gene has CDR1 SGHAT and CDR2 FQNNGV. V lost 5 bases and J lost 1, with 14 bases in between. CDR3 nucleotide sequence: TGTGCCAGCAGCCCCCTTCTAGGGAGGAACACCGGGGAGCTGTTTTTT. It encodes CASSPLLGRNTGELFF. The variable domain in full, with the rest retrieved from reference TRBV11-2 and TRBJ2-2, is EAGVAQSPRYKIIEKRQSVAFWCNPISGHATLYWYQQILGQGPKLLIQFQNNGVVDDSQLPKDRFSAERLKGVDSTLKIQPAKLEDSAVYLCASSPLLGRNTGELFFGEGSRLTVL.

This clonotype was detected only once. The DNA of the CDR3 is TGTGCCTGGGGCCGCGGGGACGCGCAGTATTTT. This gives the protein CAWGRGDAQYF. This chain connects TRBV30 to TRBJ2-3, with a tentative D call TRBD2 (6 bases). Trimming stripped 5 bases from V and 10 bases from J, with 13 bases between. There are 11 residues in the CDR3. Germline CDR1 GTSNPN, CDR2 SVGIG (reference sequence).

The count of this clonotype is one. This chain connects TRBV6-5 to TRBJ2-2; no clear D gene. The V and J ends lost 9 bases and 3 bases respectively, with 8 bases between them. Per germline, CDR1 MNHEY and CDR2 SVGAGI. This CDR3 comprises 12 residues. CDR3 nucleotides: TGTGCCAGTCAGTCCGACACCGGGGAGCTGTTTTTT. It specifies CASQSDTGELFF.

Ten or more counts support this clonotype. The V gene is TRBV5-4, the J gene TRBJ2-7; D is undetermined. Trimming stripped 1 base from V and 4 bases from J, with 6 bases between. Germline CDR1 SGHNT, CDR2 YYREEE (reference sequence). The CDR3 consists of 12 residues. The CDR3 protein is CASSLWGYEQYV. The CDR3, as DNA: TGTGCCAGCAGCTTGTGGGGTTACGAGCAGTACGTC.

The gene calls are TRBV12-3 or TRBV12-4 and TRBJ1-4; D is perhaps TRBD1 (5 bases). V shed 2 bases and J shed 7 bases, with 8 bases lying between them. The CDR3 is 13 residues long. The CDR3 spells CASSLWGGEKLFF. CDR3 in DNA: TGTGCCAGCAGTTTATGGGGCGGTGAAAAACTGTTTTTT.

The gene calls are TRBV12-3 or TRBV12-4 and TRBJ1-1, with 7 bases matching TRBD1. Trimming took 6 bases from V and 2 from J; bases not matched to a gene: 9. The CDR3 spans 15 residues. The CDR3: CASRRHRGPNTEAFF. CDR3 bases: TGTGCCAGCAGAAGGCACAGGGGCCCCAACACTGAAGCTTTCTTT.

This rearrangement joins TRBV19 to TRBJ1-1, with TRBD1 matching over 8 bases. CDR1 and CDR2 from the germline V gene are LNHDA and SQIVND (reference sequence). V lost 3 bases, J lost 6 bases, and 6 bases stayed unmatched. This CDR3 region has 14 residues. The DNA of the CDR3 is TGTGCCAGTAGTATCCCGGGACAGGTCTCTGAAGCTTTCTTT. As protein: CASSIPGQVSEAFF.

Written as DNA, the CDR3 is TGTGCCAGCAGTTCCCTTCTGGAAGAGACCCAGTACTTC. This translates into CASSSLLEETQYF. The chain recombines TRBV6-5 with TRBJ2-5; D is uncertain. Germline V lookup: CDR1 MNHEY, CDR2 SVGAGI. Trimming left V 4 bases short and J 3 bases short, with 9 bases between. This CDR3 contains 13 residues.

The chain couples TRBV6-5 to TRBJ1-6; the match to TRBD1 covers 7 bases. The CDR3 spans 14 residues. The trim removed 7 bases at V and 5 bases at J, leaving 5 bases unmatched. Germline CDR1 and CDR2: MNHEY and SVGAGI. CDR3 sequence: CASKRTGDNSPLHF. DNA of the CDR3: TGTGCCAGCAAGAGGACAGGAGATAATTCACCCCTCCACTTT.

This clonotype has only a few counts. The rearrangement uses TRBV7-3 and TRBJ2-7, with TRBD2 as a possible D gene (6 bases). The CDR3 consists of 15 residues. V was trimmed by 6 bases and J by 0 bases, leaving 15 bases between them. Germline-derived CDR1 and CDR2 are SGHTA and FQGTGA. The CDR3 here is CASSSGTGHSYEQYV. The CDR3 DNA reads TGTGCCAGCAGTTCCGGGACTGGACACTCCTACGAGCAGTACGTC.

The gene calls are TRBV29-1 and TRBJ1-1, with a weak D call TRBD1 (5 bases). Germline CDR1 and CDR2: SQVTM and ANQGSEA. This CDR3 comprises 14 residues. Trimming stripped 1 base from V and 4 bases from J, with 13 bases between. In DNA, the CDR3 is TGCAGCGTTGAAGGTAGGGGCGGGAGCACTGAAGCTTTCTTT. Its protein is CSVEGRGGSTEAFF.

This clonotype turned up a few times. The chain carries TRBV5-1 and TRBJ2-2; D ambiguous. Trimming removed 6 bases from V and 0 bases from J, with 12 bases in between. The CDR3 contains 15 residues. Germline V gene sequence: CDR1 SGHRS, CDR2 YFSETQ. Here the CDR3 DNA reads TGCGCCAGCAAGCGAGAAGCAACGAACACCGGGGAGCTGTTTTTT. Protein product: CASKREATNTGELFF.

In this sample, this clonotype turned up a few times. V and J are TRBV12-5 and TRBJ2-3, with D perhaps TRBD2 (6 bases). Per germline, CDR1 LGHNT and CDR2 FRNRAP. The CDR3 consists of 16 residues. The V gene lost 6 bases and the J gene lost 4 bases, with 20 bases spanning the gap. The CDR3 here is CASGPGTSGGPDTQYF. The CDR3 DNA reads as TGTGCTAGTGGCCCAGGGACGTCCGGGGGTCCAGATACGCAGTATTTT.

The chain has TRBV6-1 and TRBJ1-1; D gene unclear. V was clipped by 3 bases and J by 5 bases, with 10 bases between them. The germline CDR1 and CDR2 sequences are MNHNS and SASEGT. This CDR3 has 13 amino acids. The CDR3 is CASSDQVLTEAFF. CDR3 bases: TGTGCCAGCAGTGACCAGGTTTTAACTGAAGCTTTCTTT.

This clonotype was seen a handful of times. This rearrangement joins TRBV7-2 to TRBJ2-7; TRBD2 agrees at 7 bases. V was clipped by 4 bases and J by 0 bases; unmatched bases: 9. CDR1 SGHTA and CDR2 FQGNSA come from the germline V gene. The CDR3 has 16 residues. This CDR3 reads CASSWGGTASSYEQYF. CDR3 in DNA: TGTGCCAGCAGCTGGGGGGGGACCGCGAGCTCCTACGAGCAGTACTTC.

This clonotype came up a few times. The V and J genes are TRBV12-3 or TRBV12-4 and TRBJ1-2, with TRBD1 identical over 9 bases. The CDR3 totals 14 residues. After removal of 2 bases from V and 8 bases from J, the junction contained 6 bases not matched to a gene. CDR3 coding DNA: TGTGCCAGCAGTTTAAGGGACAGGGACTGGGGCTACACCTTC. Protein sequence: CASSLRDRDWGYTF.

This clonotype was observed a few times. The chain uses TRBV28 and TRBJ2-3; D uncertain. This CDR3 comprises 12 residues. Germline V CDR1 and CDR2: MDHEN, SYDVKM. With 6 bases removed from V and 6 bases from J, the gap between germline ends came to 10 bases. The CDR3 nucleotides read TGTGCCAGCAGCATGGATTGGGATACGCAGTATTTT. Its translation is CASSMDWDTQYF.

This clonotype was observed a handful of times. The chain links TRBV29-1 to TRBJ2-5; possibly TRBD2 for D (5 bases). CDR1 is SQVTM, CDR2 ANQGSEA, per germline. The CDR3 is 13 amino acids. V was clipped by 5 bases and J by 5 bases, with 15 bases between them. This chain's CDR3 is CSVREGVVETQYF. The CDR3 DNA sequence: TGCAGCGTTAGAGAGGGCGTAGTGGAGACCCAGTACTTC.